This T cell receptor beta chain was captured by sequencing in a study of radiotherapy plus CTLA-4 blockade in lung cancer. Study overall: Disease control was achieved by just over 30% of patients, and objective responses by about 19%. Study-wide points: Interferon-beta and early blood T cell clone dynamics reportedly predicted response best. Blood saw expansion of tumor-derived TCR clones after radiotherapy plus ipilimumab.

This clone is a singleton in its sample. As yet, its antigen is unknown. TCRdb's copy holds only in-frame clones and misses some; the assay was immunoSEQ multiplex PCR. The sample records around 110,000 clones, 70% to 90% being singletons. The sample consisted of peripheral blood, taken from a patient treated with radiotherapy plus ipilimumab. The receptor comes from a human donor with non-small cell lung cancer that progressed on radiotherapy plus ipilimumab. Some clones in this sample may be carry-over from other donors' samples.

The CDR3 region has the DNA TGCGCCAGCAGCTTGGGTAGCATCTACAATGAGCAGTTCTTC. Residues: CASSLGSIYNEQFF. The chain couples TRBV5-1 to TRBJ2-1, with no clear D. V lost 0 bases, J lost 3 bases, and 7 bases lay in between. The CDR3 runs to 14 residues. Per germline, CDR1 SGHRS and CDR2 YFSETQ. Supplemented by reference TRBV5-1 and TRBJ2-1, the full variable domain reads KAGVTQTPRYLIKTRGQQVTLSCSPISGHRSVSWYQQTPGQGLQFLFEYFSETQRNKGNFPGRFSGRQFSNSRSEMNVSTLELGDSALYLCASSLGSIYNEQFFGPGTRLTVL.